One T cell receptor (beta chain) is described in this entry. There is no known antigen for this receptor. Base-call qualities are not available, and no considerably larger clone is one nucleotide away. This sample was taken from a study of identical twins (dated by TCRdb to between 2015 and 2016). At the level of the whole study: TCR alpha and beta repertoires from monozygotic twins, unrelated adults of various ages and cord blood were deep-sequenced to test whether fetal clonotypes persist. Replicate twin experiments were performed at different times using different library preparation protocols to rule out contamination. Paper-wide results and their limitations: Because the same donors could not be followed over many years, the conclusions relied on cross-sectional statistical analysis. Invariant T cells such as MAIT and iNKT could partly confound zero-insertion analyses, though diverse VJ usage argued against this for most clonotypes. In monozygotic twins, recombination models systematically underestimated out-of-frame TCR alpha sharing, but the models matched the sharing seen between unrelated individuals. Abundant cord blood beta clonotypes carried fewer insertions; young adult naive repertoires showed a weaker similar trend, while memory repertoires showed none. The excess sharing between twins in beta out-of-frame sequences was weaker because fewer shared sequences reduced the signal-to-noise ratio. Out-of-frame TCR alpha sequences shared between twins showed an excess of low generation-probability sequences compared with coincidental sharing between unrelated individuals.

The germline V gene yields SGDLS for CDR1 and YYNGEE for CDR2. Reading from cysteine to phenylalanine, the CDR3 counts 19 amino acids. Left in the record is the CDR3 DNA by itself, 57 bases read in frame from the first base. V loses 5 bases at its end and J loses 7 bases; junction bases beyond the gene matches: 20. Every donor was a healthy Caucasian. The twin cohort consisted of three pairs of female monozygotic twins, all aged about 18 to 30 years. The RNA used for TCR libraries was isolated from peripheral blood mononuclear cells. The receptor library was made with 5' RACE. This sample was sequenced with an Illumina HiSeq 2000. A universal primer binding site was introduced by template switching, and a unique molecular identifier was present in the final cDNA, enabling accurate counting of TCR cDNA molecules. Specific primers in the conserved constant-segment region were used to synthesize first-strand cDNA for the TCR alpha and beta chains. To control for contamination, each cDNA library was double barcoded with a SMART-Mk sample barcode plus Illumina barcodes. Two successive PCR steps introduced TruSeq adapter sequences along with Illumina sample barcodes. The TCR alpha and beta cDNA libraries were sequenced on the Illumina HiSeq platform using custom primers. In the authors' own workflow: Unique molecular identifiers were extracted from raw reads with MiGEC, and CDR3 positions were determined with MiXCR. Recombination models were inferred per individual with the repgenHMM and IGoR tools using an EM algorithm. Shared clonotype analysis was performed with the tcR package in R, normalizing sharing by the product of cloneset sizes. To study raw recombination free of thymic and clonal selection effects, out-of-frame nonproductive sequences were analyzed. TCRdb reprocessing: public reads trimmed at Q25 with fastp, clones called with MiXCR, in-frame beta chains kept. Each entry is one CDR3 protein sequence, shown with its most common DNA and genes. The V and J calls, along with clone size, are taken from TCRdb and not from the paper's own processing. For this sample there are about 720,000 distinct CDR3 sequences; over 8.5% appear just once. The top ten clonotypes cover roughly 0.97% of the sample.

The data also belong to a second study, concerning yellow fever vaccine responses in identical twins. Taken from the second paper: The T cell response to vaccination in identical twins was reported by the authors to appear partly convergent and partly personalized. Focusing on identical twins, the study followed the T cell clones that responded to the vaccine, and did so with precision.

This clonotype originated in a woman aged 18-35 years in good health. Recombination joined TRBV9 with TRBJ2-1, with 11 junctional bases fitting TRBD2. The source material was PBMCs. The sequence in DNA is TGTGCCAGCAGTGAAGTTCGAGGGTTGACTAGCGGGATATGGAATGAGCAGTTCTTC. This codes for CASSEVRGLTSGIWNEQFF.